These T cell receptor beta chains were read from a single sample in a study of blood T cells in healthy people across ages. TCRdb re-called the 5' RACE reads through MiXCR, storing one row per CDR3 protein. This sample carries hundreds of thousands of distinct CDR3 sequences, 45% to 50% of them seen once, and the ten largest clones take around 32%. The sample taken for sequencing was blood. The source of these receptors is a woman aged 55-69 years in good health. CDR3s include the opening cysteine and the closing phenylalanine or tryptophan. D genes are given only for firm matches. For some rows the clone size is stated as once, few or many, or as a class when expanded; others skip it.

V gene,D gene,J gene,clone size,CDR3 DNA,CDR3 protein
TRBV7-9,TRBD1,TRBJ1-2,.,TGTGCCAGCAGGGACACCAGGGGGCTGAGCTATGGCTGCACCTTC,CASRDTRGLSYGCTF
TRBV29-1,TRBD1,TRBJ2-5,few,TGCAGCGTTAACCCGGGACAGGGGGTCGAGACCCAGTACTTC,CSVNPGQGVETQYF
TRBV7-9,.,TRBJ2-7,few,TGTGCCAGCAGCTCGTACAGGCTCGGGCGGGCTAGCTCCTACGAGCAGTACTTC,CASSSYRLGRASSYEQYF
TRBV9,.,TRBJ2-1,few,TGTGCCAGCAGCGTAAGCCCCCAAACGGAGCAGTTCTTC,CASSVSPQTEQFF
TRBV12-5,TRBD2,TRBJ2-3,.,TGTGCTAGTGCATCGCTAGCGGGAGGGCTCACAGATACGCAGTATTTT,CASASLAGGLTDTQYF
TRBV2,.,TRBJ2-7,few,TGTGCCAGCAGGTTACTAGCGGGACAGGGAACCTACGAGCAGTACTTC,CASRLLAGQGTYEQYF
TRBV7-2,TRBD2,TRBJ2-7,once,TGTGCCAGCACCCAGGGACTAGTGGAGAGCGAGCAGTACTTC,CASTQGLVESEQYF
TRBV24-1,.,TRBJ2-1,once,TGTGCCACCAGTGATGAACAGGGACGCTCCTACAATGAGCAGTTCTTC,CATSDEQGRSYNEQFF
TRBV20-1,.,TRBJ2-1,few,TGCAGTGCTAGAGTGAAAGCCCCTGGCGATGAGCAGTTCTTC,CSARVKAPGDEQFF
TRBV7-2,.,TRBJ2-1,few,TGTGCCAGCAGCTTACATTCTCCCCCGTATGAGCAGTTCTTC,CASSLHSPPYEQFF
TRBV7-2,.,TRBJ1-1,.,TGTGCCAGCAGCAAGGCTTACAGGAACACTGAAGCTTTCTTT,CASSKAYRNTEAFF
TRBV7-3,.,TRBJ2-3,.,TGTGCCAGCAGCTTAACTTTGGTACAGTCGGCAGATACGCAGTATTTT,CASSLTLVQSADTQYF
TRBV5-5,TRBD1,TRBJ2-7,many,TGTGCCAGCAGCTTTCGACAGGGAGCTTACGAGCAGTACTTC,CASSFRQGAYEQYF
TRBV7-8,TRBD1,TRBJ2-4,.,TGTGCCAGCAGCTTAGCGCTGTCGGGACAGGGGGCATCCAAAAACATTCAGTACTTC,CASSLALSGQGASKNIQYF
TRBV5-1,TRBD2,TRBJ2-5,.,TGCGCCAGCAGCTTGGGCGGGGGGGACCAAGAGACCCAGTACTTC,CASSLGGGDQETQYF
TRBV15,.,TRBJ2-7,.,TGTGCCACCAGCAGAGATTTACTCCAGGGGACACGCTACGAGCAGTACTTC,CATSRDLLQGTRYEQYF
TRBV28,TRBD1,TRBJ1-4,.,TGTGCCAGCAGATCTAATCTCGGACAGGAACCTAGTGAAAAACTGTTTTTT,CASRSNLGQEPSEKLFF
TRBV13,TRBD2,TRBJ2-1,few,TGTGCCAGCAGCCTGACTAGCGGGAGAGCCCTTACCTACAATGAGCAGTTCTTC,CASSLTSGRALTYNEQFF
TRBV6-6,TRBD2,TRBJ2-3,.,TGTGCCAGCAGTTACCCACTAGCGGGGGGCACAGATACGCAGTATTTT,CASSYPLAGGTDTQYF
TRBV20-1,.,TRBJ2-7,.,TGCAGTGCTAGTTTCGGGGGTTCCTACGAGCAGTACTTC,CSASFGGSYEQYF
TRBV6-5,.,TRBJ2-3,.,TGTGCCAGCAGTTCGGGACAAGCCACAGATACGCAGTATTTT,CASSSGQATDTQYF
TRBV5-1,.,TRBJ1-4,.,TGCGCCAGCAGCTTGCTTTCCGGGACGGAGGCCGCAACTAATGAAAAACTGTTTTTT,CASSLLSGTEAATNEKLFF
TRBV5-1,.,TRBJ2-2,.,TGCGCCAGCAGCTTGACGTCAGGCACCGGGGAGCTGTTTTTT,CASSLTSGTGELFF
TRBV5-1,.,TRBJ1-1,.,TGCGCCAGCAGCTTGGCCGAGTCGGGGGGCGCGAGGAACACTGAAGCTTTCTTT,CASSLAESGGARNTEAFF
TRBV2,TRBD1,TRBJ2-7,.,TGTGCCAGCAGGCCAAGGACAGGGCAAGCCTACGAGCAGTACTTC,CASRPRTGQAYEQYF
TRBV7-9,.,TRBJ1-2,.,TGTGCCAGCAGCTCCAGGGGATTTGATGGCTACACCTTC,CASSSRGFDGYTF
TRBV5-1,.,TRBJ2-2,once,TGCGCCAGCAGCCCCGCAGCGACAGTCACCGGGGAGCTGTTTTTT,CASSPAATVTGELFF
TRBV11-2,TRBD1,TRBJ2-5,few,TGTGCCAGCAGCTTATTCGGGACAGGGAGGTCCCAGGAGACCCAGTACTTC,CASSLFGTGRSQETQYF
TRBV7-9,.,TRBJ1-1,.,TGTGCCAGCAGCTTATGGTCAGGGGCGGACACTGAAGCTTTCTTT,CASSLWSGADTEAFF
TRBV6-2/TRBV6-3,.,TRBJ2-2,.,TGTGCCAGCAGACACAGTGGAGCGGACGGGGAGCTGTTTTTT,CASRHSGADGELFF
TRBV12-3/TRBV12-4,.,TRBJ2-7,.,TGTGCCAGCAGCCCCGGCCAGCTTGCCTCCTACGAGCAGTACTTC,CASSPGQLASYEQYF
TRBV4-2,.,TRBJ2-5,.,TGTGCCAGCAGCCAAGATGTCAGCGGCCAAGAGACCCAGTACTTC,CASSQDVSGQETQYF
TRBV25-1,TRBD1,TRBJ1-2,.,TGTGCCAGCAGTGAATCAGTGGCAGGGGGCAATGGCTACACCTTC,CASSESVAGGNGYTF
TRBV10-3,.,TRBJ2-7,few,TGTGCCATCAGTGATGGAGGGAGAGGGTACGAGCAGTACTTC,CAISDGGRGYEQYF
TRBV4-1,TRBD1,TRBJ2-2,.,TGCGCCAGCAGCAAAGGGGCCAGGGGGACCGGGGAGCTGTTTTTT,CASSKGARGTGELFF
TRBV9,.,TRBJ2-7,.,TGTGCCAGCAGCGTAGGGGCCACAAGTCTCTCCTACGAGCAGTACTTC,CASSVGATSLSYEQYF
TRBV29-1,.,TRBJ1-3,.,TGCAGCGTTGAAGCCTCAGTCGCTGGAAACACCATATATTTT,CSVEASVAGNTIYF
TRBV27,.,TRBJ2-2,once,TGTGCCAGCAGAGCCCCTGTAGGGCCCTCCACCGGGGAGCTGTTTTTT,CASRAPVGPSTGELFF
TRBV3-1,TRBD1,TRBJ1-2,.,TGTGCCAGCAGCCAAGCCTTCGACAGGGAAGGGTGTGGCTACACCTTC,CASSQAFDREGCGYTF
TRBV10-3,TRBD2,TRBJ2-4,.,TGTGCCATCAGTGAGGTAGCGGGAGTCAACATTCAGTACTTC,CAISEVAGVNIQYF